The T cell receptor beta chain under discussion was sequenced for a study of T cells in localized non-small cell lung cancer. Findings and caveats of the study: The tumor had only one region sequenced, so heterogeneity remains possible. Uninvolved nearby lung showed the greatest T cell clonality, exceeding that found in tumor. Out of the top 100 tumor clones, a median roughly 50 were seen in adjacent lung.

The assay was immunoSEQ multiplex PCR, and TCRdb's table has in-frame clones only and misses some. The data show about 59,000 clones, roughly nine tenths seen once. Details on this clone: Its target is not known.

V lost 7 bases to trimming and J lost 2 bases, with 13 bases between them. This CDR3 has 13 amino acids. Per germline, CDR1 SGHRS and CDR2 YFSETQ. Sequenced here: peripheral blood, sampled before any cancer treatment. This TCR was recovered from a man between 40 and 75 years old with stage I lung adenocarcinoma. This chain links TRBV5-1 with TRBJ2-7; D gene unclear. Here the CDR3 reads CASRSYQTYEQYF. Here the CDR3 DNA reads TGCGCCAGCCGGTCGTATCAAACCTACGAGCAGTACTTC.